This T cell receptor beta chain was recorded in a study of CD4+ T cells in melanoma. Whole-study findings and limits: A reported correlation linked neoantigen-specific CD4+ T cells to CD8+, macrophage and B cell function. Reportedly, melanoma neoantigen-specific CD4+ T cells showed varied differentiation states.

Data came from immunoSEQ multiplex PCR; TCRdb stores just in-frame clones and leaves some out. Here the sample spans over 45,000 clones, almost 70% being singletons. For this clone: Its matching antigen is unknown.

Material for sequencing was tumor tissue. This TCR was sampled from a human donor with melanoma.

CDR3 bases: TGTGCCAGCAGTTCGACCAGGGACCACGAGCAGTACTTC. This encodes CASSSTRDHEQYF. The rearrangement uses TRBV27 and TRBJ2-7; D possibly matches TRBD1 or TRBD2 (5 bases each). The V gene lost 4 bases and the J gene lost 5 bases, with 12 bases spanning the gap. Germline values: CDR1 MNHEY, CDR2 SMNVEV (reference sequence). The CDR3 sequence is 13 residues long.